The next 5 T cell receptor beta chains were all read from a single sample in a study of PD-1 blockade in classical Hodgkin lymphoma. Only in-frame clones appear in the TCRdb table, and some are missing; sequencing was by immunoSEQ multiplex PCR. The sample includes over 70,000 clones, around 86% of them seen just once. Brentuximab vedotin exposure varied among the patients, all of whom had relapsed after autologous stem cell transplantation. Sample: peripheral blood mononuclear cells (PBMCs), taken at baseline. These receptors were obtained from a human donor with classical Hodgkin lymphoma.

This rearrangement joins TRBV5-4 to TRBJ2-1; D gene uncertain. V lost 4 bases to trimming and J lost 9 bases, with 8 bases between them. The CDR3 is 11 amino acids. Germline V gene data show CDR1 as SGHNT and CDR2 as YYREEE (reference sequence). The CDR3 bases are TGTGCCAGCAGCACGACTTTTGAGCAGTTCTTC. This codes for CASSTTFEQFF.

The J gene is TRBJ2-3, the V gene TRBV7-9; 8 nucleotides agree with TRBD1. This CDR3 spans 16 amino acids. The J segment lost 1 base and the V segment lost 5 bases, leaving 8 bases of the junction unmatched. CDR1 SEHNR and CDR2 FQNEAQ come from the germline V gene (reference sequence). CDR3 in DNA: TGTGCCAGCAGCGTCTCAGGGGGCTCCGGCACAGATACGCAGTATTTT. Translating it yields CASSVSGGSGTDTQYF.

This clone was observed a handful of times. The chain is built from TRBV7-9 and TRBJ2-5; 7 nucleotides line up with TRBD1. The CDR3 consists of 16 residues. J gave up 4 bases and V 4 bases, and 12 bases lay outside the gene matches. Per germline, CDR1 SEHNR and CDR2 FQNEAQ (reference sequence). CDR3 nucleotide sequence: TGTGCCAGCAGCTCCGAAGGACAGGTGATGGGAGAGACCCAGTACTTC. It encodes CASSSEGQVMGETQYF.

The chain employs TRBV11-2 and TRBJ1-1, with a tentative D call TRBD1 (5 bases). The CDR3 runs 12 residues. Looked up from germline, CDR1 is SGHAT and CDR2 is FQNNGV. With 4 bases removed from V and 4 bases from J, the gap between germline ends came to 7 bases. The CDR3 here is CASSYDSTEAFF. CDR3 nucleotide sequence: TGTGCCAGCAGCTATGACAGCACTGAAGCTTTCTTT.

V gene TRBV18 combines with J gene TRBJ1-5; 7 nucleotides match TRBD1. This CDR3 has 14 residues. In germline, CDR1 is KGHSH, CDR2 LQKENI. Trimming removed 3 bases from V and 5 bases from J; junction bases left unmatched: 4. The CDR3, as DNA: TGTGCCAGCTCACCGTCCAGGGGGTATCAGCCCCAGCATTTT. Translation gives CASSPSRGYQPQHF. The whole variable domain, filled in from reference TRBV18 and TRBJ1-5, reads NAGVMQNPRHLVRRRGQEARLRCSPMKGHSHVYWYRQLPEEGLKFMVYLQKENIIDESGMPKERFSAEFPKEGPSILRIQQVVRGDSAAYFCASSPSRGYQPQHFGDGTRLSIL.